Below, 21 T cell receptor beta chains from the same sample are listed, as sequenced in a study of blood T cell repertoires in COVID-19. TCRdb keeps only in-frame clones here, not all; method: immunoSEQ multiplex PCR. Of 200,000 to 300,000 clones listed, about nine tenths were seen once; the top ten hold approximately 2.3%. The source material was PBMCs or T cells enriched from blood (not recorded which). The receptors originated from a middle-aged woman with acute COVID-19.

The gene calls are TRBV28 and TRBJ2-1; 9 nucleotides line up with TRBD1. The V gene end was trimmed by 6 bases and the J gene end by 2 bases; junction bases not matched to a gene: 5. Germline assignment: CDR1 MDHEN and CDR2 SYDVKM. This CDR3 has 15 residues. The CDR3, as DNA: TGTGCCAGCAGGCCTGGGACAGGGCCCTACAATGAGCAGTTCTTC. It is translated as CASRPGTGPYNEQFF.

The rearrangement links TRBV20-1 to TRBJ1-5; TRBD1 matches at 8 bases. The V gene's germline CDR1 is DFQATT and CDR2 SNEGSKA (reference sequence). With V trimmed by 3 bases and J by 3 bases, 7 bases remained unmatched. The CDR3 runs 15 residues. CDR3: CSASTNRGDNQPQHF. The DNA of the CDR3 is TGCAGTGCTAGTACTAACAGGGGGGACAATCAGCCCCAGCATTTT.

The chain links TRBV5-1 to TRBJ1-2; D call uncertain. Germline V gene lookup returns CDR1 SGHRS and CDR2 YFSETQ. V was trimmed by 0 bases and J by 3 bases, leaving 9 bases between them. CDR3 length equals 14 residues. CDR3 DNA sequence: TGCGCCAGCAGCTTGGAAGTACACGACTATGGCTACACCTTC. This gives the protein CASSLEVHDYGYTF.

The gene calls are TRBV6-6 and TRBJ1-2; D ambiguous. V lost 7 bases to trimming and J lost 3 bases, with 15 bases between them. Germline V lookup: CDR1 MNHNY, CDR2 SVGAGI (reference sequence). The CDR3 covers 14 residues. The CDR3 loop is CASTPSRLDYGYTF. The DNA of the CDR3 is TGTGCCAGCACTCCTAGCAGGTTAGACTATGGCTACACCTTC.

This chain uses TRBV6-5 with TRBJ2-7; perhaps TRBD1 as D (5 bases). CDR3 size: 15 residues. With 0 bases removed from V and 0 bases from J, the gap between germline ends came to 9 bases. From germline, CDR1 is MNHEY and CDR2 SVGAGI. As DNA, the CDR3 is TGTGCCAGCAGTTACTCTGCTAGGGGCTCCTACGAGCAGTACGTC. It codes for CASSYSARGSYEQYV.

The CDR3 bases are TGTGCCAGCAGCCAAGAGGGGGACACCGTCGGGGAGCTGTTTTTT. It is translated as CASSQEGDTVGELFF. The V call is TRBV4-2, the J call TRBJ2-2; maybe TRBD1 (6 bases). The CDR3 is made up of 15 amino acids. Germline V gives CDR1 LGHNA, CDR2 YNFKEQ. V dropped 0 bases and J dropped 7 bases, with 12 bases sitting between them.

V gene TRBV12-5 combines with J gene TRBJ2-3; D might be TRBD2 (5 bases). V was cut by 7 bases and J by 1 base, with 18 bases left in between. The CDR3 has 16 amino acids. The germline V gene encodes CDR1 LGHNT and CDR2 FRNRAP. CDR3 in DNA: TGTGCTAGTGTCCGGGGTGCCGGCGTGGGCACAGATACGCAGTATTTT. Translating it yields CASVRGAGVGTDTQYF.

This sequence joins TRBV7-2 and TRBJ2-2; D gene uncertain. This CDR3 has 15 amino acids. Germline loops: CDR1 SGHTA, CDR2 FQGNSA. The V end lost 5 bases, the J end lost 4 bases, and 14 bases lay between the germline ends. The CDR3 sequence: CASSPAGQGTGELFF. CDR3 nucleotides: TGTGCCAGCAGCCCCGCTGGGCAAGGCACCGGGGAGCTGTTTTTT. The whole variable domain, filled in from reference TRBV7-2 and TRBJ2-2, reads GAGVSQSPSNKVTEKGKDVELRCDPISGHTALYWYRQSLGQGLEFLIYFQGNSAPDKSGLPSDRFSAERTGGSVSTLTIQRTQQEDSAVYLCASSPAGQGTGELFFGEGSRLTVL.

The chain employs TRBV6-5 and TRBJ1-4; D remains ambiguous. The V end lost 6 bases, the J end lost 7 bases, and 12 bases lay between the germline ends. The length of the CDR3 is 13 residues. Looked up from germline, CDR1 is MNHEY and CDR2 is SVGAGI. The CDR3 bases are TGTGCCAGCAGGGCGTCGGGTACTGAAAAACTGTTTTTT. Residues: CASRASGTEKLFF.

As DNA, the CDR3 is TGTGCCAGCTCACCACCGAGCTCTGGGGCCAACGTCCTGACTTTC. Its protein product is CASSPPSSGANVLTF. This chain joins TRBV18 and TRBJ2-6; the D is unclear. The CDR3 is 15 residues long. CDR1 KGHSH and CDR2 LQKENI come from the germline V gene. V gave up 0 bases and J gave up 0 bases, with 3 bases separating them.

V usage is TRBV30 and J usage is TRBJ1-6, with D perhaps TRBD1 (5 bases). Trimming cost V 5 bases and J 7 bases, with 15 bases left between them. The germline CDR1 and CDR2 sequences are GTSNPN and SVGIG (reference sequence). This CDR3 contains 14 residues. The CDR3 loop reads CAWETRRGNSPLHF. The DNA of the CDR3 is TGTGCCTGGGAGACACGGAGGGGCAATTCACCCCTCCACTTT. Complete variable domain (other parts from reference TRBV30 and TRBJ1-6): SQTIHQWPATLVQPVGSPLSLECTVEGTSNPNLYWYRQAAGRGLQLLFYSVGIGQISSEVPQNLSASRPQDRQFILSSKKLLLSDSGFYLCAWETRRGNSPLHFGNGTRLTVT.

The chain links TRBV24-1 to TRBJ1-5; TRBD1 matches 8 bases. CDR1 KGHDR and CDR2 SFDVKD come from the germline V gene. Trimming took 3 bases from V and 7 from J; bases not matched to a gene: 4. CDR3 length: 14 residues. As DNA, the CDR3 is TGTGCCACCAGTGATGCAGGGGGCGAGCAGCCCCAGCATTTT. As protein: CATSDAGGEQPQHF.

The V gene is TRBV7-2, the J gene TRBJ1-1; the match to TRBD1 covers 7 bases. Germline V gene lookup returns CDR1 SGHTA and CDR2 FQGNSA. After removal of 3 bases from V and 8 bases from J, the junction contained 12 bases not matched to a gene. This CDR3 is 15 amino acids long. CDR3 DNA: TGTGCCAGCAGCTTGACAGGGACAGCCAAGGAGGAAGCTTTCTTT. Amino acid sequence: CASSLTGTAKEEAFF.

J is TRBJ2-3 and V is TRBV7-9, with 9 bases matching TRBD2. Germline V lookup: CDR1 SEHNR, CDR2 FQNEAQ (reference sequence). This CDR3 is built from 15 residues. V lost 3 bases and J lost 2; bases outside the gene matches: 3. The DNA of the CDR3 is TGTGCCAGCAGCTTGAAGCGGGGGGACACAGATACGCAGTATTTT. Protein product: CASSLKRGDTDTQYF.

The chain carries TRBV3-1 (or the pseudogene TRBV3-2) and TRBJ2-3; 8 nucleotides agree with TRBD1. V trimming: 2 bases; J trimming: 5 bases; junction bases outside the gene matches: 9. This CDR3 spans 16 amino acids. Germline V CDR1 and CDR2: LGHDT, YNNKEL (reference sequence). CDR3 bases: TGTGCCAGCAGCCAACCGACAGGGGTACGAGAAGATACGCAGTATTTT. It is translated as CASSQPTGVREDTQYF.

The chain employs TRBV6-1 and TRBJ2-3; 12 positions agree with TRBD2. This CDR3 has 17 residues. V shed 2 bases and J 6 bases; nucleotides not matched to a gene: 9. The germline V gene encodes CDR1 MNHNS and CDR2 SASEGT. The CDR3 protein is CASSETASGRAWDTQYF. The CDR3 nucleotides are TGTGCCAGCAGTGAAACGGCTAGCGGGAGGGCCTGGGATACGCAGTATTTT.

The CDR3 nucleotides read TGTGCCAGCAGTTTATGGGGCGACAGCCAGCTAGGCTACACCTTC. This gives the protein CASSLWGDSQLGYTF. V gene TRBV27 combines with J gene TRBJ1-2; D possibly corresponds to TRBD1 (5 bases). Germline CDR1 and CDR2: MNHEY and SMNVEV (reference sequence). This CDR3 has 15 residues. Trimming left V 1 base short and J 8 bases short, with 17 bases between.

J is TRBJ1-4 and V is TRBV5-5; D is unclear. CDR1 is SGHKS, CDR2 YYEKEE, per germline (reference sequence). The CDR3 length is 14 residues. Between the trimmed V and J ends, which lost 0 bases and 8 bases, there was a span of 11 bases. CDR3 sequence: CASSLGGVWEKLFF. The CDR3 bases are TGTGCCAGCAGCTTGGGGGGAGTTTGGGAAAAACTGTTTTTT.

The chain links TRBV7-9 to TRBJ1-2; 8 bases are a match to TRBD1. Trimming removed 5 bases from V and 4 bases from J; junction bases left unmatched: 6. Germline values: CDR1 SEHNR, CDR2 FQNEAQ (reference sequence). This CDR3 is built from 14 residues. The CDR3 loop reads CASSDTGTGYGYTF. CDR3 sequence (DNA): TGTGCCAGCAGCGACACCGGGACAGGCTATGGCTACACCTTC.

V usage is TRBV27 and J usage is TRBJ2-3; TRBD1 aligns across 7 bases. V trimming: 5 bases; J trimming: 1 base; junction bases outside the gene matches: 3. CDR3 length: 14 residues. Germline V gene data show CDR1 as MNHEY and CDR2 as SMNVEV (reference sequence). The CDR3 DNA follows: TGTGCCAGCAGTCAAGACAGGGGCACAGATACGCAGTATTTT. Translation: CASSQDRGTDTQYF.

This sequence joins TRBV19 and TRBJ1-2; TRBD1 aligns across 8 bases. The trim removed 4 bases at V and 7 bases at J, leaving 8 bases unmatched. Germline CDR1 LNHDA, CDR2 SQIVND (reference sequence). The CDR3 covers 14 residues. CDR3 region: CASSTDGQGAGYTF. The CDR3 nucleotides read TGTGCCAGTAGTACCGATGGACAGGGAGCTGGCTACACCTTC.